This record covers a single T cell receptor beta chain. Antigen: not known. The data stem from a study of radiotherapy plus CTLA-4 blockade in lung cancer. Study-wide results and caveats: There was expansion of tumor-derived TCR clones in blood after radiotherapy plus ipilimumab.

Germline V gene sequence: CDR1 SGHKS, CDR2 YYEKEE (reference sequence). The V end was cut by 0 bases, the J end by 1 base, with 11 bases between. This CDR3 has 16 amino acids. The protocol was immunoSEQ multiplex PCR, while the TCRdb copy is restricted to in-frame clones and leaves out a portion. The table includes about 95,000 clones, around four fifths detected once. The chain is built from TRBV5-5 and TRBJ2-1, with D tentatively TRBD2 (6 bases). This receptor was obtained from a human donor with non-small cell lung cancer who had a partial response to radiotherapy plus ipilimumab. The sample consisted of peripheral blood, taken from a patient treated with radiotherapy plus ipilimumab. CDR3 coding DNA: TGTGCCAGCAGCTTGGCTGTAGCGGTGTCCTACAATGAGCAGTTCTTC. It encodes CASSLAVAVSYNEQFF.